These 3 T cell receptor beta chains came from one sample sequenced in a study of blood T cell repertoires in COVID-19. Assay: immunoSEQ multiplex PCR; the TCRdb copy retains only in-frame clones and omits some. This repertoire shows tens of thousands of clones, about 75% found once; its top ten account for 40% to 60%. Sequencing was performed on peripheral blood. The receptors shown here come from an elderly woman with acute or convalescent COVID-19.

The CDR3 nucleotides are TGTGCCTCCGAAGAACTAGGACAGGGGGCCTACAATGAGCAGTTCTTC. Translating it yields CASEELGQGAYNEQFF. The chain employs TRBV30 and TRBJ2-1, with 10 positions matching TRBD1. Germline CDR1 and CDR2: GTSNPN and SVGIG (reference sequence). The CDR3 consists of 16 residues. V lost 7 bases and J lost 2; bases outside the gene matches: 11.

The CDR3 reads CASSQWTTSYEQYF. Written as DNA, the CDR3 is TGTGCCAGCAGCCAATGGACTACCTCCTACGAGCAGTACTTC. The V call is TRBV14, the J call TRBJ2-7, with D tentatively TRBD2 (6 bases). The germline gives CDR1 SGHDN, CDR2 FVKESK. Trimming removed 2 bases from V and 0 bases from J, with 8 bases in between. The CDR3 length is 14 residues.

The chain is built from TRBV5-1 and TRBJ1-1; TRBD1 aligns across 10 bases. V lost 4 bases and J lost 2; bases outside the gene matches: 5. The CDR3 loop spans 15 amino acids. Germline V gene lookup returns CDR1 SGHRS and CDR2 YFSETQ. CDR3 coding DNA: TGCGCCAGCAGCAATGACAGGGGGCGAAACACTGAAGCTTTCTTT. Its protein product is CASSNDRGRNTEAFF.